This T cell receptor beta chain was captured by sequencing in a study of cytomegalovirus exposure and HLA in healthy donors. This CDR3 has 15 residues. Germline V gene sequence: CDR1 MDHEN, CDR2 SYDVKM. Notes on this clone: Its cognate antigen is unknown.

Regarding the study as a whole: Clonal expansion, a later analysis showed, was greater in HLA-associated TCR beta chains than in equally common others. Per a prior analysis, the majority of TCR beta V segments were productive roughly 90% or roughly 30% of the time. TCR beta sequences reportedly predicted most subjects' HLA-A and HLA-B alleles accurately.

Use of 60 Vbeta and 13 Jbeta primers characterized the PCR. Sequencing was performed with immunoSEQ multiplex PCR; in TCRdb, only in-frame clones are kept and a portion is missing. Of under 150,000 clones listed, 68% were seen once; the top ten hold almost 4.5%. There were likely unrecorded immune exposures, though donors were nominally healthy when sampled. Sequencing used PBMCs. The gene calls are TRBV28 and TRBJ2-7; 7 nucleotides agree with TRBD2. The receptor was isolated from a man aged 55 to 70 in good health and CMV-seronegative. The CDR3 sequence is CATGGSLQSSYEQYF. CDR3 in DNA: TGTGCGACGGGAGGCTCACTCCAAAGCTCCTACGAGCAGTACTTC.